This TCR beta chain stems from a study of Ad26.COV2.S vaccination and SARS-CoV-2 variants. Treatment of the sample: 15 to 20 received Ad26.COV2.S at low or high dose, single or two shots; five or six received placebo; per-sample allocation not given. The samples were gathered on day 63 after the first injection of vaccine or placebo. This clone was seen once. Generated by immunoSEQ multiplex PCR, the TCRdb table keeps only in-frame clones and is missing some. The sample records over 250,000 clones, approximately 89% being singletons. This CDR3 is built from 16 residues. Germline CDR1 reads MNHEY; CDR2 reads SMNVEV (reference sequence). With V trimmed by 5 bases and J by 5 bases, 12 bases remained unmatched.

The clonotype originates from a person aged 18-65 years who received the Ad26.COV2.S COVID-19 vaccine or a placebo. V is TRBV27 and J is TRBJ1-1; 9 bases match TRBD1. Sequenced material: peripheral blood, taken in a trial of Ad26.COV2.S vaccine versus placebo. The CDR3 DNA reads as TGTGCCAGCAGTGCATACCTAGCGGGACAGGGAACTGAAGCTTTCTTT. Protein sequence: CASSAYLAGQGTEAFF.